This record covers a single TCR beta chain. Its specific antigen is unknown. Base qualities are not recorded, but no much larger clone differs from it by a single base. The source of the sample is a study of blood T cell repertoires in COVID-19 (dated by TCRdb to 2020 to 2021). For the wider study: Samples covering the acute and convalescent phases of COVID-19 were provided by collaborators in the United States, Italy and Spain. Samples were obtained from the ongoing ImmuneRACE study (first 160 participants) and from over 1,000 subjects provided by 6 global collaborators. The dataset comprised deeply sampled blood TCRbeta repertoires from subjects exposed to, actively infected with, or recovered from COVID-19. Where available, HLA class I and class II types were obtained from metadata supplied by the sample provider rather than from assay-based typing. The material from the prospective study consisted of cDNA or gDNA derived from T cells, B-cell-depleted T cells, or PBMCs. The repertoires were released in a freely available public database meant as a resource for research on the immune response to SARS-CoV-2. The sample metadata nearly always contained a de-identified subject ID, COVID-19 status, age in years and sex. Points the paper makes about the study in general: Clinical and demographic metadata were provided uncurated, with the amount varying by source and participant.

Each collaborating institution followed its own protocols to collect whole blood in K2EDTA tubes. For TCRbeta analysis, collaborators shipped samples in one of three forms: frozen whole blood, isolated PBMCs, or DNA extracted from either of those sample types. CDR1 and CDR2 are read off the germline V gene as SQVTM and ANQGSEA. V is cut by 4 bases and J by 2 bases, and the space between the germline ends is 8 bases. The CDR3 numbers 13 residues from cysteine through phenylalanine. CDR3 DNA only is kept here, 39 bases in frame from base 1. TCRbeta CDR3 regions were amplified from genomic DNA using the immunoSEQ Assay, a bias-controlled multiplex PCR. On the authors' methods: The number of nucleated cells in each sample was estimated from the amplification of reference gene primers within the assay. To quantify the absolute abundance of each unique TCRbeta CDR3 rearrangement, sequence reads were collapsed and filtered. Productive Simpson clonality was computed per sample as the square root of Simpson's diversity index over productive rearrangements. TCRdb carries this immuneACCESS record with in-frame sequences only. Its versions omit some clonotypes, under half of them owing to an unresolved V gene in the studies checked, with the rest unexplained. That table is the source of V, J and clone size, and D and trimming were worked out from the DNA. The sample contains about 210,000 clones, more than 70% of them found a single time. The ten largest account for roughly 8% of the sample.

The sequence was obtained from a woman aged 50 to 65 with acute or convalescent COVID-19. What was sequenced was peripheral blood. Rearrangement joined TRBV29-1 to TRBJ2-2; the D region possibly corresponds to TRBD1 (6 bases align). The DNA is TGCAGCGTTGCCAGGGGAAACACCGGGGAGCTGTTTTTT. Its translation reads: CSVARGNTGELFF.